A single sample is the source of the 27 T cell receptor beta chains below, sequenced in a study of T cells after somatic rescue of genetic block. Measured with immunoSEQ multiplex PCR; TCRdb has only the in-frame clones, and not every one. The repertoire includes approximately 110,000 clones, just over 90% of them detected once, and approximately 1.3% sits in the top ten. The sequenced sample was peripheral blood mononuclear cells (PBMCs). The receptors stem from a woman aged 18-29 years.

The chain recombines TRBV5-1 with TRBJ1-1; no clear D gene. This CDR3 has 12 amino acids. The germline CDR1 and CDR2 sequences are SGHRS and YFSETQ. V lost 3 bases and J lost 0, with 3 bases in between. CDR3 in amino acids: CASSSMNTEAFF. DNA for the CDR3: TGCGCCAGCAGCTCTATGAACACTGAAGCTTTCTTT.

J is TRBJ2-1 and V is TRBV27, with 8 bases matching TRBD1. The CDR3 length is 15 residues. Germline V gives CDR1 MNHEY, CDR2 SMNVEV (reference sequence). V trimming: 9 bases; J trimming: 5 bases; junction bases outside the gene matches: 12. CDR3 in amino acids: CASSQGALAHNEQFF. CDR3 nucleotides: TGTGCCAGTTCTCAGGGGGCCCTCGCCCACAATGAGCAGTTCTTC.

This clone was seen only a few times. In nucleotides, the CDR3 is TGCACCAGCAGCCCAGGATGTCCGGGACAGGGATGTGAGGGTGGAAACACCATATATTTT. This encodes CTSSPGCPGQGCEGGNTIYF. The chain links TRBV1 to TRBJ1-3; TRBD1 is taken as the D call from the table, unchecked against the DNA. TRBV1 corresponds to a pseudogene. This CDR3 spans 20 amino acids.

The rearrangement links TRBV6-1 to TRBJ1-2; D is unclear. The germline CDR1 and CDR2 sequences are MNHNS and SASEGT. The CDR3 length is 13 residues. V was trimmed by 3 bases and J by 0 bases, leaving 5 bases between them. The CDR3, as DNA: TGTGCCAGCAGTGACGGATCTAACTATGGCTACACCTTC. This encodes CASSDGSNYGYTF.

There are a few counts of this clone. V and J are TRBV4-2 and TRBJ1-6, with 8 bases that match TRBD1. The CDR3 consists of 16 residues. After removal of 5 bases from V and 8 bases from J, the junction contained 11 bases not matched to a gene. In germline, CDR1 is LGHNA, CDR2 YNFKEQ. The CDR3: CASSSRTGSDYSPLHF. CDR3 nucleotides: TGTGCCAGCAGCAGCAGGACAGGGAGTGATTATTCACCCCTCCACTTT.

The chain joins TRBV7-9 to TRBJ2-7, with TRBD1 as a possible D gene (6 bases). CDR1 is SEHNR and CDR2 is FQNEAQ in the germline V gene (reference sequence). This CDR3 is 15 amino acids long. Trimming removed 1 base from V and 3 bases from J, with 13 bases in between. The CDR3 nucleotides read TGTGCCAGCAGCTTAGAAGACAGGACCTTCTACGAGCAGTACTTC. Translating it yields CASSLEDRTFYEQYF.

The gene calls are TRBV5-1 and TRBJ2-7, with D possibly TRBD2 on 7 matching bases. The CDR3 contains 18 residues. Trimming left V 0 bases short and J 4 bases short, with 23 bases between. Germline V gene lookup returns CDR1 SGHRS and CDR2 YFSETQ. The CDR3 spells CASSLAGGVSKDTYEQYF. CDR3 sequence (DNA): TGCGCCAGCAGCTTGGCGGGGGGCGTATCCAAGGACACTTACGAGCAGTACTTC.

The chain joins TRBV5-4 to TRBJ2-5; 7 bases line up with TRBD1. CDR3 length: 14 amino acids. The V gene end was trimmed by 3 bases and the J gene end by 2 bases; junction bases not matched to a gene: 4. Germline values: CDR1 SGHNT, CDR2 YYREEE (reference sequence). CDR3: CASSSQGIQETQYF. The CDR3 DNA reads TGTGCCAGCAGCTCACAGGGGATTCAAGAGACCCAGTACTTC.

The V and J genes are TRBV7-9 and TRBJ2-2, with 12 bases matching TRBD2. V lost 10 bases to trimming and J lost 4 bases; unmatched junction nucleotides: 7. Germline values: CDR1 SEHNR, CDR2 FQNEAQ (reference sequence). The CDR3 is made up of 15 amino acids. This chain's CDR3 is CATSSGGASTGELFF. The CDR3 coding sequence is TGTGCCACCTCTAGCGGGGGGGCGAGCACCGGGGAGCTGTTTTTT.

The rearrangement joins TRBV19 to TRBJ2-2; no clear D gene. Between the trimmed V and J ends, which lost 4 bases and 3 bases, there was a span of 6 bases. Per germline, CDR1 LNHDA and CDR2 SQIVND (reference sequence). The CDR3 runs 13 residues. CDR3 bases: TGTGCCAGTAGTAAACAGCACACCGGGGAGCTGTTTTTT. It specifies CASSKQHTGELFF.

V gene TRBV9 combines with J gene TRBJ2-3; 8 bases map to TRBD2. Per the germline V gene, CDR1 is SGDLS and CDR2 is YYNGEE. V lost 3 bases, J lost 3 bases, and 15 bases stayed unmatched. This CDR3 comprises 18 residues. As DNA, the CDR3 is TGTGCCAGCAGCGCCAGTCCGCGGGCAGCGGGGGTGACAGATACGCAGTATTTT. Translating it yields CASSASPRAAGVTDTQYF.

This clone came up a few times. This chain joins TRBV30 and TRBJ1-5; 7 nucleotides match TRBD1. Germline trimming cut 3 bases from V and 1 base from J; bases unmatched to any gene: 6. The CDR3 is made up of 15 amino acids. Germline loops: CDR1 GTSNPN, CDR2 SVGIG (reference sequence). CDR3 amino acids: CAWSGGRGSNQPQHF. In DNA, the CDR3 is TGTGCCTGGAGCGGGGGCAGGGGGAGCAATCAGCCCCAGCATTTT.

The chain employs TRBV5-1 and TRBJ1-1; the match to TRBD1 covers 9 bases. This CDR3 contains 16 residues. With V trimmed by 7 bases and J by 5 bases, 15 bases remained unmatched. CDR1 and CDR2 (germline): SGHRS, YFSETQ. Here the CDR3 reads CASSTATTGGWTEAFF. For the CDR3, the DNA is TGCGCCAGCTCAACAGCAACGACAGGGGGATGGACTGAAGCTTTCTTT.

The genes are TRBV7-2 and TRBJ1-5; no firm D call. Trimming stripped 1 base from V and 0 bases from J, with 10 bases between. The CDR3 extends over 16 amino acids. CDR1 is SGHTA, CDR2 FQGNSA, per germline. CDR3 coding DNA: TGTGCCAGCAGCTTAGAATTGGCCTATAGCAATCAGCCCCAGCATTTT. Protein product: CASSLELAYSNQPQHF.

A single count supports this clone. The chain recombines TRBV5-1 with TRBJ2-2; 7 nucleotides match TRBD2. Trimming took 4 bases from V and 0 from J; bases not matched to a gene: 9. The germline gives CDR1 SGHRS, CDR2 YFSETQ. This CDR3 is 17 amino acids long. Here the CDR3 DNA reads TGCGCCAGCAGCACTGTCGGGGGGTTCGCGAACACCGGGGAGCTGTTTTTT. Translated, it gives CASSTVGGFANTGELFF.

The chain carries TRBV9 and TRBJ1-2, with D uncertain. This CDR3 comprises 14 residues. Germline V gene data show CDR1 as SGDLS and CDR2 as YYNGEE. V lost 3 bases and J lost 4, with 13 bases in between. CDR3 sequence (DNA): TGTGCCAGCAGCGAGGCGTACCCCACCTATGGCTACACCTTC. Protein: CASSEAYPTYGYTF.

The chain employs TRBV18 and TRBJ1-1, with 10 bases lining up with TRBD1. The CDR3 totals 14 residues. Per the germline V gene, CDR1 is KGHSH and CDR2 is LQKENI. The ends lost 10 bases at V and 6 bases at J; junction bases unmatched: 11. CDR3 in amino acids: CATHPTGGNAEAFF. The CDR3 bases are TGTGCCACCCACCCGACAGGGGGCAATGCTGAAGCTTTCTTT.

The chain recombines TRBV27 with TRBJ1-4; D might be TRBD1 (6 bases). CDR3 size: 16 residues. V was shortened by 5 bases and J by 8 bases, with 21 bases between the two germline ends. Germline lookup yields CDR1 MNHEY and CDR2 SMNVEV (reference sequence). Written as DNA, the CDR3 is TGTGCCAGCAGTCCCGTAATGGACGTTGGGGGCGAAAAACTGTTTTTT. This translates into CASSPVMDVGGEKLFF.

J is TRBJ1-4 and V is TRBV29-1; D possibly corresponds to TRBD1 (6 bases). This CDR3 contains 14 residues. Trimming left V 1 base short and J 5 bases short, with 11 bases between. Per the germline V gene, CDR1 is SQVTM and CDR2 is ANQGSEA. The CDR3, as DNA: TGCAGCGTTGAAGTTACAGGGAAAAATGAAAAACTGTTTTTT. Residues: CSVEVTGKNEKLFF. Using reference TRBV29-1 and TRBJ1-4 for the parts outside the CDR3, the full variable domain is SAVISQKPSRDICQRGTSLTIQCQVDSQVTMMFWYRQQPGQSLTLIATANQGSEATYESGFVIDKFPISRPNLTFSTLTVSNMSPEDSSIYLCSVEVTGKNEKLFFGSGTQLSVL.

The chain has TRBV18 and TRBJ2-5; the match to TRBD2 covers 11 bases. Germline loops: CDR1 KGHSH, CDR2 LQKENI. This CDR3 is built from 15 residues. The J segment lost 1 base and the V segment lost 3 bases, leaving 1 base of the junction unmatched. Here the CDR3 reads CASSPLAGGQETQYF. CDR3 sequence (DNA): TGTGCCAGCTCACCTCTAGCGGGGGGCCAAGAGACCCAGTACTTC.

This clone was seen a few times. The V and J genes are TRBV28 and TRBJ1-1; TRBD1 agrees at 7 bases. The CDR3 consists of 14 residues. J was trimmed by 4 bases and V by 5 bases; bases with no gene match: 7. Germline values: CDR1 MDHEN, CDR2 SYDVKM. CDR3 sequence: CASSRVAGGTEAFF. The CDR3 nucleotides are TGTGCCAGCAGTCGGGTGGCAGGGGGCACTGAAGCTTTCTTT.

The rearrangement joins TRBV7-8 to TRBJ2-5, with D perhaps given as TRBD1 or TRBD2 (5 bases each). The CDR3 is 16 amino acids. The V gene lost 2 bases and the J gene lost 2 bases, with 15 bases spanning the gap. Germline V gives CDR1 SGHVS, CDR2 FQNEAQ. The CDR3: CASSLLRWGKQETQYF. The CDR3 DNA sequence: TGTGCCAGCAGCTTACTTCGTTGGGGGAAGCAAGAGACCCAGTACTTC. The full variable domain, rest sourced from reference TRBV7-8 and TRBJ2-5, is GAGVSQSPRYKVAKRGQDVALRCDPISGHVSLFWYQQALGQGPEFLTYFQNEAQLDKSGLPSDRFFAERPEGSVSTLKIQRTQQEDSAVYLCASSLLRWGKQETQYFGPGTRLLVL.

This clone was observed a few times. The chain has TRBV9 and TRBJ1-2, with a tentative D call TRBD1 (6 bases). Per germline, CDR1 SGDLS and CDR2 YYNGEE. V was cut by 0 bases and J by 1 base, with 10 bases left in between. The CDR3 is 15 residues long. CDR3 amino acids: CASSVEPTGNYGYTF. The CDR3 bases are TGTGCCAGCAGCGTAGAGCCGACAGGTAACTATGGCTACACCTTC.

CDR3 sequence reads: CASRFRDRANYGYTF. CDR3 bases: TGTGCAAGTCGCTTCCGGGACAGGGCTAACTATGGCTACACCTTC. The chain recombines TRBV12-2 with TRBJ1-2; the D segment call TRBD1 is taken from the table without a DNA check. TRBV12-2 is a pseudogene locus. CDR3 size: 15 residues.

This clone was counted once. CDR3 nucleotides: TGTGCCAGCAGCTTCGCTAGCGGGACCTACAATGAGCAGTTCTTC. Residues: CASSFASGTYNEQFF. The V and J genes are TRBV7-2 and TRBJ2-1; 9 nucleotides agree with TRBD2. The CDR3 contains 15 residues. Per germline, CDR1 SGHTA and CDR2 FQGNSA. V gave up 3 bases and J gave up 2 bases; unmatched junction bases: 2.

This chain connects TRBV7-2 to TRBJ2-7; D might be TRBD2 (6 bases). V lost 1 base and J 2 bases, leaving 12 bases between the germline ends. The CDR3 covers 15 residues. Germline assignment: CDR1 SGHTA and CDR2 FQGNSA. The CDR3 loop reads CASSLERAPAYEQYF. As DNA, the CDR3 is TGTGCCAGCAGCTTAGAGCGGGCCCCCGCCTACGAGCAGTACTTC.

This clone was detected only a few times. CDR3 sequence (DNA): TGTGCCAGCAGTCTACCCCGCGGCAGGGCAAGCTCCTATAATTCACCCCTCCACTTT. Encoded protein: CASSLPRGRASSYNSPLHF. The rearrangement links TRBV28 to TRBJ1-6; possible D gene TRBD1, 5 bases. V was shortened by 5 bases and J by 0 bases, with 20 bases between the two germline ends. From germline, CDR1 is MDHEN and CDR2 SYDVKM. The CDR3 totals 19 residues.